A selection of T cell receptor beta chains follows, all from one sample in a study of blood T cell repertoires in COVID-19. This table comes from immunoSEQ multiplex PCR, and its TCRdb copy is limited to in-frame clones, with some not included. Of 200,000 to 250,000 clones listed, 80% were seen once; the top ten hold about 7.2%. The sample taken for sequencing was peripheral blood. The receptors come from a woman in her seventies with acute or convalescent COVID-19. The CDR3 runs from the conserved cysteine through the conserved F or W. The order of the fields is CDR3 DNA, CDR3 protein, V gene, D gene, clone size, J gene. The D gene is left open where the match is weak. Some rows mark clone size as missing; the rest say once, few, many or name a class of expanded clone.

DNA: TGTGCCACCAGCAGAGATTTTTGGGGCTGGGAGACCCAGTACTTC
CDR3: CATSRDFWGWETQYF
V: TRBV15
D: NA
size: NA
J: TRBJ2-5

DNA: TGCGCCAGCAGCTTGGGGGGGGATCCCGTCGAGACCCAGTACTTC
CDR3: CASSLGGDPVETQYF
V: TRBV5-1
D: NA
size: NA
J: TRBJ2-5

DNA: TGTGCCAGCAGTGGACTCACGTGGGACACTGAAGCTTTCTTT
CDR3: CASSGLTWDTEAFF
V: TRBV2
D: NA
size: once
J: TRBJ1-1

DNA: TGCGCCAGCAGTAGCGTAAACTATGGCTACACCTTC
CDR3: CASSSVNYGYTF
V: TRBV5-1
D: NA
size: few
J: TRBJ1-2

DNA: TGTGCCACCAGTACGACGTTCGGACAGGGGAACACCGGGGAGCTGTTTTTT
CDR3: CATSTTFGQGNTGELFF
V: TRBV24-1
D: TRBD1
size: NA
J: TRBJ2-2

DNA: TGTGCCTGGAGTGTAATACAGACGAACACTGAAGCTTTCTTT
CDR3: CAWSVIQTNTEAFF
V: TRBV30
D: NA
size: NA
J: TRBJ1-1

DNA: TGCGCCAGCAGCCCCAATCCGGGACAGGGGGCCTCAGATACGCAGTATTTT
CDR3: CASSPNPGQGASDTQYF
V: TRBV5-1
D: TRBD1
size: NA
J: TRBJ2-3

DNA: TGTGCCACCAGTGGAGCGGGGGGGCCGACCGGGGAGCAGTTCTTC
CDR3: CATSGAGGPTGEQFF
V: TRBV24-1
D: TRBD2
size: NA
J: TRBJ2-1

DNA: TGTGCCAGCAGCTTTAATCCAACTCGGGGAGAGACCCAGTACTTC
CDR3: CASSFNPTRGETQYF
V: TRBV7-2
D: NA
size: few
J: TRBJ2-5

DNA: TGTGCCAGTAGCTACGGCGGTCACAGGGGGAGCTCCTACGAGCAGTACTTC
CDR3: CASSYGGHRGSSYEQYF
V: TRBV19
D: TRBD1
size: once
J: TRBJ2-7

DNA: TGCGCCAGCAGCTTATATGGGGGGTACACCGGGGAGCTGTTTTTT
CDR3: CASSLYGGYTGELFF
V: TRBV5-1
D: NA
size: NA
J: TRBJ2-2

DNA: TGTGCCAGCAGCTTGGACAGGGTCAGCACAGATACGCAGTATTTT
CDR3: CASSLDRVSTDTQYF
V: TRBV5-8
D: NA
size: NA
J: TRBJ2-3

DNA: TGTGCCAGCAGTTTCTCCGGGACAGGGGTCACCGGGGAGCTGTTTTTT
CDR3: CASSFSGTGVTGELFF
V: TRBV6-5
D: TRBD1
size: NA
J: TRBJ2-2

DNA: TGCAGTGCTAGTCAGGTTGACGTGGGTCAGCCCCAGCATTTT
CDR3: CSASQVDVGQPQHF
V: TRBV20-1
D: NA
size: NA
J: TRBJ1-5

DNA: TGTGCTAGTGGTGTCGACAGGGAATATGGCTACACCTTC
CDR3: CASGVDREYGYTF
V: TRBV12-5
D: TRBD1
size: NA
J: TRBJ1-2

DNA: TGTGCCAGCTCACAGGGAGGTGGCTACGAGCAGTACTTC
CDR3: CASSQGGGYEQYF
V: TRBV18
D: NA
size: NA
J: TRBJ2-7

DNA: TGTGCCACCAGTGATACTAGCTCTGGGGCCAACGTCCTGACTTTC
CDR3: CATSDTSSGANVLTF
V: TRBV24-1
D: NA
size: NA
J: TRBJ2-6

DNA: TGCGCCAGCGTCGGGACAGTCAGCACCGGGGAGCTGTTTTTT
CDR3: CASVGTVSTGELFF
V: TRBV10-2
D: TRBD1
size: NA
J: TRBJ2-2

DNA: TGTGCCAGTAGTACCTCTCCTGCGTCGAAATATGAAAAACTGTTTTTT
CDR3: CASSTSPASKYEKLFF
V: TRBV19
D: NA
size: NA
J: TRBJ1-4

DNA: TGTGCCAGCAGTGAATACCCAGGGTCTACTTATTCACCCCTCCACTTT
CDR3: CASSEYPGSTYSPLHF
V: TRBV25-1
D: NA
size: once
J: TRBJ1-6

DNA: TGTGCTAGTGGTTTGCCCCTTGGACAGGGGGCAATTAGCAATCAGCCCCAGCATTTT
CDR3: CASGLPLGQGAISNQPQHF
V: TRBV12-5
D: TRBD1
size: NA
J: TRBJ1-5

DNA: TGTGCCAGCAGTTACCGGGAAGTGGGAACCGGGGAGCTGTTTTTT
CDR3: CASSYREVGTGELFF
V: TRBV6-2/TRBV6-3
D: NA
size: NA
J: TRBJ2-2

DNA: TGTGCCAGCAGCCCCTCTAGCGGGACCCAGTACTTC
CDR3: CASSPSSGTQYF
V: TRBV14
D: TRBD2
size: NA
J: TRBJ2-5

DNA: TGTGCCAGTAACTCCGGACTAGCGGGGAATCCAGATACGCAGTATTTT
CDR3: CASNSGLAGNPDTQYF
V: TRBV19
D: TRBD2
size: NA
J: TRBJ2-3

DNA: TGTGCCAGCAGCTTAAGAGGGACAGGGGACCGGTTCCCAGAGACCCAGTACTTC
CDR3: CASSLRGTGDRFPETQYF
V: TRBV7-2
D: TRBD1
size: NA
J: TRBJ2-5

DNA: TGTGCCAGTAGCCTAACAGGTAGGGAAGCTTTCTTT
CDR3: CASSLTGREAFF
V: TRBV19
D: NA
size: NA
J: TRBJ1-1

DNA: TGTGCCAGCAGTGAACGCGGCCCTACCCGGGGAGATACGCAGTATTTT
CDR3: CASSERGPTRGDTQYF
V: TRBV2
D: NA
size: NA
J: TRBJ2-3

DNA: TGTGCCAGTAGTATAAGGTCGAACAGGGACAACAATGAGCAGTTCTTC
CDR3: CASSIRSNRDNNEQFF
V: TRBV19
D: NA
size: NA
J: TRBJ2-1